This TCR beta chain originates from a study of blood T cell repertoires in COVID-19. Whole-study context: There were acute and convalescent COVID-19 samples, and they came from the United States, Italy and Spain.

Some clones are missing from TCRdb's copy, which holds only in-frame ones; the method was immunoSEQ multiplex PCR. The sample yields some 310,000 clones, around 87% seen once. The germline CDR1 and CDR2 sequences are SEHNR and FQNEAQ (reference sequence). This CDR3 has 14 amino acids. Trimming took off 2 bases at V and 3 bases at J, with 10 bases between the two ends. Seattle patients were enrolled during active infection and followed longitudinally. The sample consisted of peripheral blood. J is TRBJ1-2 and V is TRBV7-9; D is uncertain. The sequence was obtained from a woman aged 40 to 50 with COVID-19, enrolled during active disease. This CDR3 reads CASSLPTEYYGYTF. The CDR3 coding sequence is TGTGCCAGCAGCTTACCTACGGAGTACTATGGCTACACCTTC.